The 11 T cell receptor beta chains below all came from one sample that was sequenced in a study of beta chain features in type 1 diabetes (dated by TCRdb to between 2018 and 2020). Their antigens remain unidentified. Beyond this particular receptor, the publication reports: Type 1 diabetes patients showed a moderate but significant shortening of TCRB CDR3 length in all four CD4+ subsets.

Library preparation used the immunoSEQ multiplex PCR assay. All of the isolated RNA was reverse transcribed with the High Capacity cDNA Reverse Transcription Kit, so expressed TCRB transcripts were sequenced. TCRdb took over this immuneACCESS table, retaining in-frame rearrangements with V and J assigned. Such tables are incomplete; in checked studies, under half of the missing clones stem from an unresolved V gene, and the remainder is unexplained. A total of around 26,000 clones appear in this sample, around 68% of them only once. The ten largest clones represent 1.1% of the sample. Specimen: stem cell memory CD4+ T cells from blood. What the cell subset or site label conveys for this sample: stem cell-like memory CD4+ T cells. These TCRs come from a woman between 40 and 50 years old with type 1 diabetes.

A few counts support this clone. The gene calls are TRBV23-1 and TRBJ2-7; TRBD1 matches 9 bases. TRBV23-1 is annotated as an ORF whose role is uncertain. Trimming at V came to 3 bases and at J to 5 bases, leaving 5 bases not matched to a gene. CDR3 length equals 14 residues. The CDR3 loop reads CASSQGQGYHEQYF. The CDR3 DNA is TGCGCCAGCAGTCAGGGACAGGGTTACCACGAGCAGTACTTC.

This clone was counted once. The J gene is TRBJ2-2, the V gene TRBV28; 8 bases align to TRBD1. Germline V gene lookup returns CDR1 MDHEN and CDR2 SYDVKM. This CDR3 has 14 amino acids. V was pared by 8 bases and J by 5 bases, with 7 bases of the junction left unmatched. CDR3 sequence reads: CASYPRGRTGELFF. CDR3 DNA sequence: TGTGCCAGCTATCCCAGGGGGCGGACCGGGGAGCTGTTTTTT.

There are a few counts of this clone. J is TRBJ1-2 and V is TRBV14; D remains unclear. Trimming left V 0 bases short and J 4 bases short, with 6 bases between. The CDR3 length is 13 residues. Germline V gene lookup returns CDR1 SGHDN and CDR2 FVKESK. CDR3 residues: CASSQDPSYGYTF. CDR3 DNA: TGTGCCAGCAGCCAAGATCCCAGCTATGGCTACACCTTC.

This chain's CDR3 is CASTPERNTGELFF. The CDR3 DNA reads as TGCGCCAGCACCCCGGAGAGAAACACCGGGGAGCTGTTTTTT. The V gene is TRBV5-1, the J gene TRBJ2-2; D unclear. Germline V gene data show CDR1 as SGHRS and CDR2 as YFSETQ. Trimming cost V 6 bases and J 2 bases, with 11 bases left between them. The CDR3 covers 14 residues.

This clone was seen more than once but under ten times. The chain joins TRBV7-3 to TRBJ2-1; weak D call: TRBD1 (5 bases). With 2 bases removed from V and 13 bases from J, the gap between germline ends came to 15 bases. The CDR3 is 13 residues long. Germline V gives CDR1 SGHTA, CDR2 FQGTGA. CDR3 amino acids: CASSLGASRSQFF. CDR3 nucleotide sequence: TGTGCCAGCAGCTTAGGGGCCAGCCGCTCCCAGTTCTTC.

The chain is built from TRBV6-1 and TRBJ2-5; TRBD2 matches at 11 bases. CDR3 length: 14 residues. From germline, CDR1 is MNHNS and CDR2 SASEGT. The V segment lost 7 bases and the J segment 0 bases; nucleotides outside the gene matches: 1. DNA for the CDR3: TGTGCCAGCAAACTAGCGGGGGACCAAGAGACCCAGTACTTC. Protein: CASKLAGDQETQYF.

V gene TRBV7-3 combines with J gene TRBJ2-2, with TRBD1 as a possible D gene (6 bases). The V end was cut by 0 bases, the J end by 1 base, with 15 bases between. Germline loops: CDR1 SGHTA, CDR2 FQGTGA. The CDR3 has 18 residues. CDR3 nucleotide sequence: TGTGCCAGCAGCTTAACCCCCAGGGGTTTAGGGAACACCGGGGAGCTGTTTTTT. It codes for CASSLTPRGLGNTGELFF. The variable domain in full, completed from reference TRBV7-3 and TRBJ2-2, reads GAGVSQTPSNKVTEKGKYVELRCDPISGHTALYWYRQSLGQGPEFLIYFQGTGAADDSGLPNDRFFAVRPEGSVSTLKIQRTERGDSAVYLCASSLTPRGLGNTGELFFGEGSRLTVL.

DNA of the CDR3: TGTGCCACCTCCGACAGGACCCGTTACAATGAGCAGTTCTTC. Its protein is CATSDRTRYNEQFF. The chain uses TRBV2 and TRBJ2-1; maybe TRBD1 (6 bases). CDR3 length equals 14 residues. Trimming took 10 bases from V and 4 from J, leaving 17 bases between them. In germline, CDR1 is SNHLY, CDR2 FYNNEI.

This clone has just a few counts. V is TRBV19 and J is TRBJ2-2; 7 bases line up with TRBD1. Germline CDR1 is LNHDA and CDR2 is SQIVND (reference sequence). The V gene end was trimmed by 5 bases and the J gene end by 9 bases; junction bases not matched to a gene: 9. The CDR3 consists of 14 residues. The chain's CDR3 is CASSSDRLLRELFF. CDR3 nucleotides: TGTGCCAGTAGTTCGGACAGGTTACTCCGGGAGCTGTTTTTT.

CDR3 bases: TGCAGTATACAGGGACGGGGCGAGCAGTACTTC. Translation gives CSIQGRGEQYF. This chain joins TRBV20-1 and TRBJ2-7; D possibly corresponds to TRBD1 (6 bases). This CDR3 region has 11 residues. The V end lost 8 bases, the J end lost 6 bases, and 14 bases lay between the germline ends. Looked up from germline, CDR1 is DFQATT and CDR2 is SNEGSKA (reference sequence).

The V gene is TRBV4-3, the J gene TRBJ2-3, with D maybe TRBD1 (5 bases). This CDR3 is built from 17 residues. V shed 0 bases and J shed 2 bases, with 15 bases lying between them. Germline values: CDR1 LGHNA, CDR2 YSLEER. The CDR3 here is CASSQDPQGFFTDTQYF. CDR3 DNA sequence: TGCGCCAGCAGCCAAGATCCTCAGGGCTTCTTCACAGATACGCAGTATTTT.